The entry below describes one TCR beta chain. Its target is unknown. CDR3 length: 15 amino acids. Trimming cost V 4 bases and J 5 bases, with 18 bases left between them. Germline values: CDR1 SGHRS, CDR2 YFSETQ. 60 Vbeta and 13 Jbeta primers were used in PCR. In the original processing: Counted up in a later analysis, unique TCR beta chains came to roughly 80 million, with around 9.9 million shared. The assay was immunoSEQ multiplex PCR, and TCRdb's table has in-frame clones only and misses some. V and J calls and clone size are as listed in that table; D and trimming were resolved from the DNA. The sample has over 200,000 clones, 65% to 75% seen once. This specimen comes from a study of cytomegalovirus exposure and HLA in healthy donors. Points from the study as a whole: Earlier findings revealed that most TCR beta V segments proved productive either about 87% or about 30% of the time. By a later analysis, the bulk of CMV-associated TCR beta chains appeared HLA-restricted.

The chain employs TRBV5-1 and TRBJ2-5; D might be TRBD2 (6 bases). Material: PBMCs. This clonotype originated in a woman aged 30 to 39 in good health and CMV-seronegative. The CDR3 is CASSAVGASGETQYF. Here the CDR3 DNA reads TGCGCCAGCAGCGCGGTGGGCGCGAGCGGGGAGACCCAGTACTTC.